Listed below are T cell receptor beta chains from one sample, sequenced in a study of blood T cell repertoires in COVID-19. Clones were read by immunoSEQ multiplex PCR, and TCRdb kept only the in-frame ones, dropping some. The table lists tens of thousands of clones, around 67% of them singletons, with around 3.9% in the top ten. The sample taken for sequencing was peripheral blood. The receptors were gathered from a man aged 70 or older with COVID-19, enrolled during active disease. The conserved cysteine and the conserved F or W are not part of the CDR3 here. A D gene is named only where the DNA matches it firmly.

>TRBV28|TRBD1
ASIEGQGAWEQY
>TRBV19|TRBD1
ASSLRRDRGYEQY
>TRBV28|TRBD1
ASSSRPGGTGILETQY
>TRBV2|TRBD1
ASSTDRGPYEQY
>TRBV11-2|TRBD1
ASSFGTATNEQY
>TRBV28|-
ASSLRGLLNEQY
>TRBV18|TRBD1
ASSPDRLTSGANVLT
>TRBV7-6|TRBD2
ASSLVIMPSGRHNEQF
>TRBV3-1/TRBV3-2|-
ASSQVVRGDTQY
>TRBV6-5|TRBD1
ASSYSGGAEYNEQF
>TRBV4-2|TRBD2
ASSPLAGAYNEQF
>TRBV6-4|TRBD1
ASSATGGNSPLH
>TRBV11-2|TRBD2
ASSLVTAGVDEQY
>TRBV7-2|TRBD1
ASSLERTGKAGYT
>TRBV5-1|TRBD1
ASSPTGQGEETQY
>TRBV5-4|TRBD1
ASSSLTGSYGYT
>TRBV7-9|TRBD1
ASSPGGDTQY
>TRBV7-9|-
ASSLQGPDTGELF
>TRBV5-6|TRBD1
ASSFSGQLYSPLH
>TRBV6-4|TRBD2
ASSELAGVSGTDTQY
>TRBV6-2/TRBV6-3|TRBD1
ASSYGTGGTEAF
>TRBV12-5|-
ASGLWGGDYGYT
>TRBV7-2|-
ASSLALNQYNEQF
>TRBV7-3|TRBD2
ASSPRGGSRGNEQF
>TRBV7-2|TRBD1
ASTQLGQGSNQPQH
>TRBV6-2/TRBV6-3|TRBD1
ASSSRDRRHEQY
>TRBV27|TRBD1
ASSYGTGYGYT
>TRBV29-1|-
SVDSQGYNEQF
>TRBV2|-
ASPKGAGAGRGEQF
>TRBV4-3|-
ASSQDSYPGQINIQY
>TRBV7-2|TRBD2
ASSPRGEGRGETQY
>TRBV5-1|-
ASSFGSDQAWEAF
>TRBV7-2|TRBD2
ASSLEALGTRGYEQY
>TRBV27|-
ASSPGGAAEPQH
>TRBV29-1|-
SVGGMSNEKLF
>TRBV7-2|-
ASSLVGGFPSSEQY
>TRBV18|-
ASSPLVDQPQH
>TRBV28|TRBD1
ASIMGQVNQPQH